This T cell receptor (beta chain) was sequenced in a study of blood T cell repertoires in COVID-19. In Seattle, patients joined the study during active infection and were tracked longitudinally. V lost 1 base and J 12 bases, leaving 13 bases between the germline ends. The CDR3 is made up of 13 amino acids. Germline CDR1 and CDR2: MNHNS and SASEGT. Authors' data handling: Reference gene primer amplification gave nucleated cell count estimates. The assay was immunoSEQ multiplex PCR, and TCRdb's table has in-frame clones only and misses some. D and trimming were read from the DNA, whereas the V and J calls and clone size are those reported in that table. In the table there are about 94,000 clones, around 72% of which are singletons.

The TCR comes from a man between 70 and 80 years old with COVID-19, enrolled during active disease. The V call is TRBV6-1, the J call TRBJ2-1; possible D gene TRBD2, 6 bases. Material: peripheral blood. The CDR3, as DNA: TGTGCCAGCAGTGAAGATACGGCGGGAAGGCAGTTCTTC. It translates to CASSEDTAGRQFF.